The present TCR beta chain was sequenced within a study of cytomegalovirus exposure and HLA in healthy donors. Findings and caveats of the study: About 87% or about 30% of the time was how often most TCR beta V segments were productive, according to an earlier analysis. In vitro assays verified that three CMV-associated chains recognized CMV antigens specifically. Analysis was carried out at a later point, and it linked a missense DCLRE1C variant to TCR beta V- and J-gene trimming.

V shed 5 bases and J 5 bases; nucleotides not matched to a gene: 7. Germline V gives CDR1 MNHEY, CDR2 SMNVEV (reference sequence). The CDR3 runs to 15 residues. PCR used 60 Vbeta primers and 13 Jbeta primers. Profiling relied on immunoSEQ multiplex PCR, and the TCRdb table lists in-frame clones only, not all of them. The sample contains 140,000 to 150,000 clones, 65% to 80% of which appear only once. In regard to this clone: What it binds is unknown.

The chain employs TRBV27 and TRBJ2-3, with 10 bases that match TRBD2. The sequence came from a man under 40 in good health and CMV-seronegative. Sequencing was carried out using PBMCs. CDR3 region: CASSRASGRGDTQYF. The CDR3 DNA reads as TGTGCCAGCAGTCGGGCTAGCGGGAGAGGAGATACGCAGTATTTT.